The 2 T cell receptor beta chains below come from one sample, sequenced in a study of T cell clonality in common variable immunodeficiency. Generated by immunoSEQ multiplex PCR, the TCRdb table keeps only in-frame clones and is missing some. The sample presents about 66,000 clones, none singletons. What was sequenced was peripheral blood mononuclear cells. The receptors originated from a person between 18 and 69 years old in good health.

This clone was seen many times. CDR3 DNA (partial): TGCGCCAGCAGCTTCAGGGAGACAGGAGATTATGGC. Amino acid sequence: CASSFRETGDYG. The whole CDR3 is CASSFRETGDYGYTF. The chain recombines TRBV5-1 with TRBJ1-2; a possible D gene is TRBD1 (6 bases). The observed sequence ends 3 residues before the CDR3 terminus, with the missing tail filled in from the germline J gene. V lost 2 bases and J lost 5, with 16 bases in between. CDR3 length: 15 residues. Germline values: CDR1 SGHRS, CDR2 YFSETQ.

Ten or more counts support this clone. The read comes to an end 3 residues before the CDR3 does, leaving the germline J gene to fill in the end. Different DNA sequences within this sample yield the same CDR3. The chain uses TRBV7-9 and TRBJ2-7; 8 nucleotides agree with TRBD2. CDR3 length equals 14 residues. In germline, CDR1 is SEHNR, CDR2 FQNEAQ (reference sequence). V lost 5 bases and J lost 2; bases outside the gene matches: 5. CDR3 bases read: TGTGCCAGCAGCCGTAGCGGGGCGCCCTACGAG. It translates to CASSRSGAPYE. The entire CDR3 reads CASSRSGAPYEQYF. Using reference TRBV7-9 and TRBJ2-7 for the parts outside the CDR3, the full variable domain is DTGVSQNPRHKITKRGQNVTFRCDPISEHNRLYWYRQTLGQGPEFLTYFQNEAQLEKSRLLSDRFSAERPKGSFSTLEIQRTEQGDSAMYLCASSRSGAPYEQYFGPGTRLTVT.